This entry features one T cell receptor (beta chain) sequence. The entry originates in a study of blood T cell repertoires in COVID-19. Germline V gene data show CDR1 as MNHEY and CDR2 as SVGAGI. CDR3 length: 14 amino acids. The V and J ends lost 4 bases and 7 bases respectively, with 16 bases between them. Assay used: immunoSEQ multiplex PCR; TCRdb lists only in-frame clones, some missing. The table has more than 350,000 clones, about 88% seen once. This TCR was recovered from a woman between 18 and 29 years old who had been exposed to COVID-19. Sequenced material: PBMCs or T cells enriched from blood (not recorded which). J is TRBJ1-2 and V is TRBV6-5; unclear D gene. CDR3 residues: CASSSSTQRGGYTF. The CDR3 region has the DNA TGTGCCAGCAGTTCGTCGACTCAGAGAGGTGGCTACACCTTC.